These 7 T cell receptor beta chains were all obtained from the same sample, sequenced in a study of CD8+CD57+ T cells in acquired aplastic anemia. Previously, flow cytometry had revealed CD8+CD57+ cell expansion in the patients chosen for sequencing. Genomic DNA acted as the template from which TCR beta VDJ combination and CDR3 sequence profiling were carried out. TCRdb analysed the reads with MiXCR anew, one entry per CDR3 protein. The data show approximately 180,000 distinct CDR3 sequences, around half seen once. The sample consisted of sorted CD4+, CD8+, or CD8+CD57+ T cells (not recorded which) from PBMCs. All receptors derive from a human donor with aplastic anemia.

The V and J genes are TRBV30 and TRBJ1-1, with a possible D match to TRBD1 (5 bases). V was shortened by 2 bases and J by 7 bases, with 11 bases between the two germline ends. The CDR3 consists of 12 residues. The V gene's germline CDR1 is GTSNPN and CDR2 SVGIG (reference sequence). CDR3 residues: CAWSTGPLEAFF. Written as DNA, the CDR3 is TGTGCCTGGAGTACAGGACCGCTTGAAGCTTTCTTT.

The chain joins TRBV2 to TRBJ2-7; D is perhaps TRBD2 (5 bases). Germline V lookup: CDR1 SNHLY, CDR2 FYNNEI. This CDR3 is built from 12 residues. V was shortened by 6 bases and J by 3 bases, with 9 bases between the two germline ends. The CDR3 nucleotides are TGTGCCAGCAGGACGGGGTACTACGAGCAGTACTTC. This gives the protein CASRTGYYEQYF.

Details on this clonotype: It may be a read error: a sequence one base away is much more abundant. V is TRBV6-1 and J is TRBJ2-2; possible D gene TRBD2, 5 bases. In germline, CDR1 is MNHNS, CDR2 SASEGT. The CDR3 has 16 residues. CDR3 nucleotides: TGTGCCAGCAGTGCCCTCACAAGATCGAACACCGGGGAGCTGCTTTTT. Translated: CASSALTRSNTGELLF.

The V call is TRBV19, the J call TRBJ1-5; unclear D gene. This CDR3 contains 14 residues. In germline, CDR1 is LNHDA, CDR2 SQIVND (reference sequence). V was clipped by 11 bases and J by 2 bases, with 16 bases between them. The CDR3 loop reads CASRLVLGNQPQHF. The CDR3 bases are TGTGCCTCCCGGTTAGTCCTGGGCAATCAGCCCCAGCATTTT.

The rearrangement links TRBV12-3 or TRBV12-4 to TRBJ2-7, with 8 positions matching TRBD1. The CDR3 is made up of 17 amino acids. V shed 4 bases, J shed 2 bases, and the junction held 13 bases outside the gene matches. This chain's CDR3 is CASSSPFTGQETYEQYF. Written as DNA, the CDR3 is TGTGCCAGCAGTTCTCCGTTTACGGGACAGGAAACCTACGAGCAGTACTTC.

This clonotype was seen a handful of times. V gene TRBV12-3 or TRBV12-4 combines with J gene TRBJ1-5, with 8 bases that match TRBD1. The V segment lost 6 bases and the J segment 0 bases; nucleotides outside the gene matches: 4. The CDR3 spans 15 residues. The CDR3 coding sequence is TGTGCCAGCAGATTAACAGGGGGTAGCAATCAGCCCCAGCATTTT. It encodes CASRLTGGSNQPQHF.

This clonotype appeared a few times. The V call is TRBV2, the J call TRBJ1-1, with D uncertain. This CDR3 is built from 12 residues. V was shortened by 3 bases and J by 0 bases, with 2 bases between the two germline ends. Germline-derived CDR1 and CDR2 are SNHLY and FYNNEI. The CDR3 loop reads CASSEMNTEAFF. In nucleotides, the CDR3 is TGTGCCAGCAGTGAGATGAACACTGAAGCTTTCTTT.